This entry lists 5 T cell receptor beta chains sequenced from one sample in a study of CD8 T cells in Susac syndrome. Reverse transcription of roughly 0.5 to 1 ug RNA used random hexamers. TCRdb reprocessed the immunoSEQ multiplex PCR reads with MiXCR, giving one entry per CDR3 protein. The profile shows under 200,000 distinct CDR3 sequences, 95% to 97% of them singletons. The sample consisted of CD4+ T cells from PBMCs. Receptor source: a human donor with Susac syndrome.

The CDR3 DNA follows: TGTGCCAGTAGTATTCTGCGGAGCACAGATACGCAGTATTTT. This encodes CASSILRSTDTQYF. This rearrangement joins TRBV19 to TRBJ2-3; D is undetermined. CDR1 and CDR2 from the germline V gene are LNHDA and SQIVND (reference sequence). This CDR3 region has 14 residues. V lost 3 bases and J lost 0, with 7 bases in between.

The count of this clonotype is one. J is TRBJ2-6 and V is TRBV12-3 or TRBV12-4; possibly TRBD1 or TRBD2 for D (5 bases each). V lost 9 bases, J lost 2 bases, and 11 bases lay in between. The CDR3 totals 14 residues. The CDR3 DNA follows: TGTGCCAGTGAGGGGTTCCCTGGGGCCAACGTCCTGACTTTC. This gives the protein CASEGFPGANVLTF.

The J gene is TRBJ2-4, the V gene TRBV12-3 or TRBV12-4, with D perhaps matching TRBD2 (5 bases). This CDR3 is 16 amino acids long. V lost 3 bases, J lost 0 bases, and 12 bases lay in between. The CDR3, as DNA: TGTGCCAGCAGTTTCTGGCGGGTACTAGCCAAAAACATTCAGTACTTC. This codes for CASSFWRVLAKNIQYF.

This chain links TRBV12-3 or TRBV12-4 with TRBJ2-5; TRBD2 is a possible D gene (5 bases). There are 16 residues in the CDR3. With 2 bases removed from V and 5 bases from J, the gap between germline ends came to 18 bases. CDR3 amino acids: CASSLRLASIIETQYF. Here the CDR3 DNA reads TGTGCCAGCAGTTTAAGGCTAGCAAGTATCATTGAGACCCAGTACTTC.

V and J are TRBV5-1 and TRBJ1-6; the match to TRBD1 covers 10 bases. This CDR3 is built from 15 residues. The germline V gene encodes CDR1 SGHRS and CDR2 YFSETQ. V was clipped by 4 bases and J by 5 bases; unmatched bases: 3. The CDR3: CASSRGTGDNSPLHF. The DNA for the CDR3 is TGCGCCAGCAGCCGAGGGACAGGGGATAATTCACCCCTCCACTTT.